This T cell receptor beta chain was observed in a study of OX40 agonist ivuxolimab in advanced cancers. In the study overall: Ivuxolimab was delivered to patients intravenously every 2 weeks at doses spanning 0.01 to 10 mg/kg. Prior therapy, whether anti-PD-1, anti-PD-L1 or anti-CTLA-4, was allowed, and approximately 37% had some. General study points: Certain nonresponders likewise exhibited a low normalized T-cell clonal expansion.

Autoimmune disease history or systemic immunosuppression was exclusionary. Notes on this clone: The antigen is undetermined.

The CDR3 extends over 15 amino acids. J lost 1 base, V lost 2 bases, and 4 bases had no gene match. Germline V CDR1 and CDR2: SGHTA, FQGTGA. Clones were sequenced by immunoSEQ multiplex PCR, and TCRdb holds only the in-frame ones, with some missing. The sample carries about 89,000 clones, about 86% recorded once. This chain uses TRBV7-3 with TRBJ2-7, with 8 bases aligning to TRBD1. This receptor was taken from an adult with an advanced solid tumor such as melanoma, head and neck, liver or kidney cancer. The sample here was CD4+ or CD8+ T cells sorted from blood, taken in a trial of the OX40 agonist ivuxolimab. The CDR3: CASSLYQGASYEQYF. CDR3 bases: TGTGCCAGCAGCTTATACCAGGGGGCGTCCTACGAGCAGTACTTC.